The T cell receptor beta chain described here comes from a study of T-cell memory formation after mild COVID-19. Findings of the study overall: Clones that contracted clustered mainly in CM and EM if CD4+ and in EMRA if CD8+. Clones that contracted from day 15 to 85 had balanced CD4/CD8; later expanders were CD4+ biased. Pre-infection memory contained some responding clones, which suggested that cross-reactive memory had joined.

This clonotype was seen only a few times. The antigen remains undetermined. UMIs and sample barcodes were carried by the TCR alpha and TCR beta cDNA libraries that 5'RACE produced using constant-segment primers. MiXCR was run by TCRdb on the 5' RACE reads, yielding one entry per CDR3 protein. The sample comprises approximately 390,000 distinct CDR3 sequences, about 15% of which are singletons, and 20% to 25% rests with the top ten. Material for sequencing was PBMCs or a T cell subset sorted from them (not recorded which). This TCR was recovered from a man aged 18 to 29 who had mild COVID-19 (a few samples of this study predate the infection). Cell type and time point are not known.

CDR3 in amino acids: CSARDPSSYNEQFF. The CDR3 coding sequence is TGCAGTGCTAGGGACCCGAGCTCCTACAATGAGCAGTTCTTC. This chain connects TRBV20-1 to TRBJ2-1; no definite D call. Germline assignment: CDR1 DFQATT and CDR2 SNEGSKA (reference sequence). V was trimmed by 3 bases and J by 0 bases, leaving 9 bases between them. The CDR3 has 14 amino acids.